A selection of T cell receptor beta chains follows, all from one sample in a study of T cell responses to AZD1222 COVID-19 vaccine. TCRdb's copy holds only in-frame clones and misses some; the assay was immunoSEQ multiplex PCR. The sample yields 250,000 or so clones, about 92% seen once. The source material was peripheral blood, sampled on day 0 of AZD1222 vaccination. The origin of the receptors is an adult in good health. Each CDR3 is given with its conserved first and last residue. The D gene is left open where the match is weak. Clone sizes are given selectively: once, few, many, or a class where the clone is expanded.

V gene,J gene,D gene,CDR3 length,clone size,CDR3 protein,CDR3 DNA
TRBV24-1,TRBJ2-1,.,13,.,CATSDSALGEQFF,TGTGCCACCAGTGACTCCGCGCTGGGTGAGCAGTTCTTC
TRBV7-3,TRBJ2-2,.,15,.,CASSLKSRATGELFF,TGTGCCAGCAGCTTAAAGAGTCGAGCCACCGGGGAGCTGTTTTTT
TRBV27,TRBJ1-1,TRBD1,14,.,CASSFGTGGVEAFF,TGTGCCAGCAGTTTTGGGACAGGGGGCGTGGAAGCTTTCTTT
TRBV6-5,TRBJ1-2,.,11,.,CASSHGAAKTF,TGTGCCAGCAGTCACGGGGCAGCAAAAACCTTC
TRBV28,TRBJ2-6,TRBD1,15,.,CASSSTGAGANVLTF,TGTGCCAGCAGTTCGACAGGGGCCGGGGCCAACGTCCTGACTTTC
TRBV10-3,TRBJ2-7,TRBD2,16,.,CAISGASGGPAYEQYF,TGTGCCATCAGTGGGGCTAGCGGGGGGCCCGCCTACGAGCAGTACTTC
TRBV18,TRBJ2-7,TRBD1,14,once,CASSVTGTGEEQYF,TGTGCCAGCTCAGTAACCGGGACAGGGGAAGAGCAGTACTTC
TRBV2,TRBJ1-2,.,15,.,CASSPRVIPNYGYTF,TGTGCCAGCAGTCCCAGGGTAATTCCGAACTATGGCTACACCTTC
TRBV29-1,TRBJ1-2,TRBD1,12,.,CSVEDPPDRFTF,TGCAGCGTTGAAGACCCACCGGACAGGTTCACCTTC
TRBV7-2,TRBJ2-7,TRBD2,13,.,CASSYGTSYEQYF,TGTGCCAGCAGCTACGGGACTAGCTACGAGCAGTACTTC
TRBV2,TRBJ2-2,TRBD2,15,.,CASSRLAGMGGELFF,TGTGCCAGCAGCCGACTAGCGGGGATGGGCGGGGAGCTGTTTTTT
TRBV6-5,TRBJ1-3,.,15,.,CASSYSEGSGNTIYF,TGTGCCAGCAGTTACTCGGAGGGTAGTGGGAACACCATATATTTT
TRBV6-2/TRBV6-3,TRBJ1-1,TRBD1,16,.,CASSYSRDRGPGEAFF,TGTGCCAGCAGTTACTCGAGGGACAGGGGCCCAGGTGAAGCTTTCTTT
TRBV19,TRBJ2-7,TRBD2,13,.,CASSRISGDEQYF,TGTGCCAGTAGTAGAATTAGCGGGGACGAGCAGTACTTC
TRBV24-1,TRBJ2-2,TRBD1,16,.,CATSDRSGGNTGELFF,TGTGCCACCAGTGACCGGTCAGGGGGGAACACCGGGGAGCTGTTTTTT
TRBV5-1,TRBJ2-5,.,13,.,CASSLNPQETQYF,TGCGCCAGCAGCTTGAACCCACAAGAGACCCAGTACTTC
TRBV7-3,TRBJ2-6,.,14,once,CASSQGVGANVLTF,TGTGCCAGCTCCCAAGGGGTCGGGGCCAACGTCCTGACTTTC
TRBV7-2,TRBJ2-7,.,15,once,CASSYRGDVSYEQYF,TGTGCCAGCAGCTACCGCGGGGATGTCTCCTACGAGCAGTACTTC
TRBV2,TRBJ2-5,.,13,.,CASSVSRGETQYF,TGTGCCAGCAGTGTATCCAGGGGCGAGACCCAGTACTTC
TRBV5-4,TRBJ1-1,.,15,.,CASSASHGLNTEAFF,TGTGCCAGCAGCGCGAGTCACGGTTTAAACACTGAAGCTTTCTTT
TRBV5-1,TRBJ2-7,.,14,.,CASSWTGAAYEQYF,TGCGCCAGCAGCTGGACGGGTGCCGCCTACGAGCAGTACTTC
TRBV7-8,TRBJ1-6,TRBD1,17,.,CASSLANRQGILSPLHF,TGTGCCAGCAGCTTAGCGAATCGACAGGGTATTCTTTCACCCCTCCACTTT
TRBV27,TRBJ1-4,.,17,.,CASSRTREGAYNEKLFF,TGTGCCAGCAGCCGGACAAGGGAAGGGGCCTATAATGAAAAACTGTTTTTT
TRBV25-1,TRBJ2-7,.,13,once,CASRKTGTYEQYF,TGTGCCAGCAGGAAGACTGGTACCTACGAGCAGTACTTC
TRBV5-1,TRBJ1-4,TRBD1,18,once,CASSLGGTGIVAPEKLFF,TGCGCCAGCAGCTTGGGGGGGACAGGGATTGTGGCCCCCGAAAAACTGTTTTTT
TRBV6-5,TRBJ1-3,.,15,.,CASKEEPLSGNTIYF,TGTGCCAGCAAGGAGGAACCACTCTCTGGAAACACCATATATTTT
TRBV15,TRBJ2-7,.,15,.,CATSRDLARTYEQYF,TGTGCCACCAGCAGAGATCTAGCGCGTACCTACGAGCAGTACTTC
TRBV10-3,TRBJ2-3,.,12,once,CAISTSTDTQYF,TGTGCCATCAGTACGAGCACAGATACGCAGTATTTT
TRBV18,TRBJ1-1,.,16,.,CASSPPSVGVNTEAFF,TGTGCCAGCTCACCACCCAGCGTGGGGGTGAACACTGAAGCTTTCTTT
TRBV2,TRBJ2-3,TRBD2,16,.,CASRDRTSGRTDTQYF,TGTGCCAGCAGAGACCGGACTAGCGGCCGCACAGATACGCAGTATTTT
TRBV5-1,TRBJ1-4,TRBD1,15,once,CASSRQGPTNEKLFF,TGCGCCAGCAGCCGACAGGGACCAACTAATGAAAAACTGTTTTTT
TRBV11-3,TRBJ2-1,.,13,.,CASSGRGGNEQFF,TGTGCCAGCAGCGGCCGGGGCGGCAATGAGCAGTTCTTC
TRBV6-5,TRBJ2-7,.,13,.,CASSSSGGIAQYF,TGTGCCAGCAGTTCGTCCGGAGGAATCGCGCAGTACTTC
TRBV18,TRBJ1-5,TRBD1,14,.,CASSPGQEGQPQHF,TGTGCCAGCTCACCAGGACAGGAGGGTCAGCCCCAGCATTTT
TRBV5-6,TRBJ1-5,.,14,.,CASSLDPENQPQHF,TGTGCCAGCAGCTTGGATCCAGAGAATCAGCCCCAGCATTTT
TRBV27,TRBJ2-3,TRBD2,15,.,CASSFSSGSADTQYF,TGTGCCAGCAGTTTCTCTAGCGGGAGTGCAGATACGCAGTATTTT